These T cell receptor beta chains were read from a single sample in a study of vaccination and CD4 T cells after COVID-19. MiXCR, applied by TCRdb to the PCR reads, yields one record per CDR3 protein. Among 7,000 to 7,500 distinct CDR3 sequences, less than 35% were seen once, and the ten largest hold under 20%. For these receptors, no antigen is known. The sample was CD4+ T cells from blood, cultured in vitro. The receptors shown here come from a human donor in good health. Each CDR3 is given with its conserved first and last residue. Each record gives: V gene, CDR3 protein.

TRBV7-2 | CASSSGQPWGEKLFF
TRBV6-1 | CASSKDRGPAYTGELFF
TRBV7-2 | CASSLSRAADTQYF
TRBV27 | CASRIATGRTGELFF
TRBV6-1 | CASSEERLALGGELFF
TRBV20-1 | CSARGQNAGNTIYF
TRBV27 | CASSLGKGGERDYTF
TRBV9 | CASSVLGGTEAFF
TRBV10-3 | CAISAGTGTFDTF
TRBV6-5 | CASSYSNRVTNSYGYTF
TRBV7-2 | CASSFRSQGSTEAFF
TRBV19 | CASSRVGGLGGEQFF
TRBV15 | CATSRVGTGNQPQHF
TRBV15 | CATSSLLAGTGELFF
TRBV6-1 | CASSLLAESTDTQYF
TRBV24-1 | CATSLEVTDTQYF
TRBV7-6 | CASSGGAGGTSEQYF
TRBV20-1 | CSARDPERGLGEQYF
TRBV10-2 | CASSVGGAGRETQYF
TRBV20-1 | CSARVGAGANEKLFF
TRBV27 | CASSSPGRRPTEAFF
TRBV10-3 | CAITGNVNTEAFF
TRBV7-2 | CASSFSAGEEYEQFF
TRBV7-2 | CASSTTGAKNIQYF
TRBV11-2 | CASSQLWETQYF
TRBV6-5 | CASSYSTLQPWGYF
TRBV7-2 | CASSLGRFNSPLHF
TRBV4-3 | CASSHGQYNSPLHF
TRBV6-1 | CASRPGGGSHLSSYNEQFF
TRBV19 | CASSIPGLVTYNEQFF
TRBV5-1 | CASSLGLAGGTDTQYF
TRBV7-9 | CASSLDLTYEQYF
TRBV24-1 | CATSLNGDYTF
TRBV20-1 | CSADSHNEKLFF
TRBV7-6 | CASSSRKGQGSEAFF
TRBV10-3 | CAIKGTTTRSLAGYTF
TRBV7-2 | CASSLTSIRSYNEQFF
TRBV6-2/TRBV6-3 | CASSVTGPYGYTF
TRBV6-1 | CASSRTSLGDQPQHF
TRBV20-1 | CSAGDRGYNSPLHF
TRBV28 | CASSSPPAGGSDTQYF
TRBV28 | CASSSGPHSGNTIYF
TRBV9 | CASSDRSRGNTIYF
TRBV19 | CAGGRTNTGELFF
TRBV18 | CASSRTSGQETQYF
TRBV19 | CASSLKGRYTEAFF
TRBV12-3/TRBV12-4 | CASMPGQGRGQPQHF
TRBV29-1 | CSVEVAPPGRFELGYTF
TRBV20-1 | CSARLREGETQYF